This T cell receptor beta chain was captured by sequencing in a study of blood T cell repertoires in COVID-19. Profiled with immunoSEQ multiplex PCR; TCRdb holds only in-frame clones, not every one. This table holds 200,000 to 300,000 clones, around 89% found once. This CDR3 is 17 amino acids long. V shed 1 base and J 1 base; nucleotides not matched to a gene: 9. The germline V gene has CDR1 SGHVS and CDR2 FQNEAQ. The sequencing sample was made of PBMCs or T cells enriched from blood (not recorded which). The receptor comes from a woman in her thirties or forties with acute COVID-19. V usage is TRBV7-8 and J usage is TRBJ1-1, with TRBD1 identical over 7 bases. The CDR3 sequence: CASSLGWSRGTNTEAFF. The CDR3 bases are TGTGCCAGCAGCTTAGGGTGGAGCAGGGGGACGAACACTGAAGCTTTCTTT.